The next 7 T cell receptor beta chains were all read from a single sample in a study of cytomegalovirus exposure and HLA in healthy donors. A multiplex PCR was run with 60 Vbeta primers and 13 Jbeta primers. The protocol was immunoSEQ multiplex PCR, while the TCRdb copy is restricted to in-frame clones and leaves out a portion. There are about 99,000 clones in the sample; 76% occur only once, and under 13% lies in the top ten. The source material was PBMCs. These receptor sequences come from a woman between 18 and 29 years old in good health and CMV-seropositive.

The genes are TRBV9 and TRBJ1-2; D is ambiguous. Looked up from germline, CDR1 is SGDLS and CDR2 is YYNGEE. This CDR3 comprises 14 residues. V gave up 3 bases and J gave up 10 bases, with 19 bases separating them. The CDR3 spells CASSGLTTTGDYTF. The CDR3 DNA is TGTGCCAGCAGCGGACTGACTACAACTGGGGACTACACCTTC.

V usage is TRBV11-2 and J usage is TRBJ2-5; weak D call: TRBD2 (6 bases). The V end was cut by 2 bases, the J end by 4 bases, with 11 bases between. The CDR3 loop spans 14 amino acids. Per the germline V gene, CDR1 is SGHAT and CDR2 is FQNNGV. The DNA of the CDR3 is TGTGCCAGCAGCTTAATGGGAGGTCGAGAGACCCAGTACTTC. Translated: CASSLMGGRETQYF.

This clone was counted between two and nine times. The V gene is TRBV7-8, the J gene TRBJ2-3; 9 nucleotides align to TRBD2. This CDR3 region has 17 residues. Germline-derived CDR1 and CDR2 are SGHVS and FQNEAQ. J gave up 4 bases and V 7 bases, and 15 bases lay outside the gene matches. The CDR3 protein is CASIPGISGSLADTQYF. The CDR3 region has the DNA TGTGCCAGCATCCCCGGTATTAGCGGGAGTTTGGCAGATACGCAGTATTTT.

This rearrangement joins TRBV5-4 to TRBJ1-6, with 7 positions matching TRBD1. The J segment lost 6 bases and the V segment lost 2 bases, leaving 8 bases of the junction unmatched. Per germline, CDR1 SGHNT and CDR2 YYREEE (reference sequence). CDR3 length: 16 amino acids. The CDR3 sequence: CASSFGTEPRNSPLHF. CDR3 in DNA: TGTGCCAGCAGCTTCGGGACAGAACCTCGTAATTCACCCCTCCACTTT. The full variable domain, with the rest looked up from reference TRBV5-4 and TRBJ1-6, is ETGVTQSPTHLIKTRGQQVTLRCSSQSGHNTVSWYQQALGQGPQFIFQYYREEENGRGNFPPRFSGLQFPNYSSELNVNALELDDSALYLCASSFGTEPRNSPLHFGNGTRLTVT.

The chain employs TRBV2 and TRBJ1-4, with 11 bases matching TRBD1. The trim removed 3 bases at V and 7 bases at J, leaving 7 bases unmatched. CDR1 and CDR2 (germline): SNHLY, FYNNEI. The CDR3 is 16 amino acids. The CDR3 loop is CASSEGQGEYGEKLFF. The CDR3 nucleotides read TGTGCCAGCAGTGAGGGACAGGGGGAGTATGGTGAAAAACTGTTTTTT.

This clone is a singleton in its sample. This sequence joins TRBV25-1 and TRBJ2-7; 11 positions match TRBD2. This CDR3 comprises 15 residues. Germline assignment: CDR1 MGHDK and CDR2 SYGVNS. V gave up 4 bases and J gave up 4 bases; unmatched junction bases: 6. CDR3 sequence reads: CASSGRLAGKYEQYF. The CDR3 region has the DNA TGTGCCAGCAGTGGGAGACTAGCGGGAAAGTACGAGCAGTACTTC.

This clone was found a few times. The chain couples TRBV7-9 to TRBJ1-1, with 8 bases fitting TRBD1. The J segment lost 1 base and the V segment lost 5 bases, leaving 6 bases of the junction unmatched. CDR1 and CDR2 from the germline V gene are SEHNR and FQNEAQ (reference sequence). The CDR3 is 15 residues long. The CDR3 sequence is CASSTRTGPNTEAFF. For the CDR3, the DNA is TGTGCCAGCAGCACCCGGACAGGGCCGAACACTGAAGCTTTCTTT.